The rows below give T cell receptor beta chains drawn from one sample of a study of T cell repertoires in cytomegalovirus infection. Their specific antigens are unknown. A single record per CDR3 protein comes from TCRdb applying MiXCR to the reads. The repertoire holds a few hundred thousand distinct CDR3 sequences, under 45% seen once, with around 48% in the top ten. Sample: cultured PBMCs, taken from culture after CMV antigen stimulation. These receptors all come from a human donor in good health (CMV status not recorded). Some clones in this sample may be carry-over from other donors' samples. The CDR3 runs from the conserved cysteine through the conserved F or W. A D gene is named only where the DNA matches it firmly. The size of a clone is reported for some rows only, either as once, few or many, or as a class for expanded clones.

D gene	V gene	J gene	CDR3 length	clone size	CDR3 protein	CDR3 DNA
.	TRBV7-6	TRBJ2-2	15	.	CASSLIRGITGELFF	TGTGCCAGCAGCTTAATTCGGGGAATCACCGGGGAGCTGTTTTTT
.	TRBV7-6	TRBJ1-5	14	once	CASSAEGGWQPQHF	TGTGCCAGCAGCGCAGAGGGGGGTTGGCAGCCCCAGCATTTT
TRBD1	TRBV19	TRBJ1-6	15	.	CASSMFQGVYSPLHF	TGTGCCAGTAGTATGTTCCAGGGGGTTTATTCACCCCTCCACTTT
.	TRBV28	TRBJ2-7	13	.	CASSFLRPNEQYF	TGTGCCAGCAGTTTTTTAAGGCCTAACGAGCAGTACTTC
TRBD1	TRBV12-3/TRBV12-4	TRBJ1-4	14	.	CASGLRGRGEKLFF	TGTGCCAGCGGGTTGAGGGGGCGGGGTGAAAAACTGTTTTTT
.	TRBV7-8	TRBJ2-7	15	.	CASSLGGTIAYEQYF	TGTGCCAGCAGCTTAGGGGGGACAATCGCCTACGAGCAGTACTTC
TRBD2	TRBV12-3/TRBV12-4	TRBJ2-5	16	few	CASSRSLAGAKETQYF	TGTGCCAGCAGCCGGAGTCTAGCGGGTGCCAAAGAGACCCAGTACTTC
TRBD1	TRBV5-8	TRBJ2-3	19	.	CASSFHYRGSRASTDTQYF	TGTGCCAGCAGCTTCCATTACAGGGGGAGTAGGGCTAGCACAGATACGCAGTATTTT
.	TRBV6-6	TRBJ1-1	15	.	CASVYNGGGNTEAFF	TGTGCCAGCGTATATAATGGGGGCGGGAACACTGAAGCTTTCTTT
TRBD2	TRBV7-2	TRBJ2-5	17	few	CASSSGTSGGARETQYF	TGTGCCAGCAGCTCTGGGACTAGCGGGGGGGCAAGAGAGACCCAGTACTTC
TRBD2	TRBV7-2	TRBJ2-5	16	few	CASSAKLAGVHETQYF	TGTGCCAGCAGCGCCAAACTAGCGGGAGTACATGAGACCCAGTACTTC
TRBD2	TRBV19	TRBJ2-3	17	.	CASSDGLAGGVSDTQYF	TGTGCCAGTAGTGATGGACTAGCGGGGGGAGTTTCAGATACGCAGTATTTT
TRBD2	TRBV10-3	TRBJ2-5	14	.	CAIRATSGGETQYF	TGTGCCATCAGAGCGACTAGCGGGGGAGAGACCCAGTACTTC
.	TRBV7-2	TRBJ1-1	13	.	CASSFREKTEAFF	TGTGCCAGCAGCTTCCGGGAGAAGACTGAAGCTTTCTTT
.	TRBV27	TRBJ2-7	16	.	CASSFRGGPEGYEQYF	TGTGCCAGCAGTTTTCGCGGGGGCCCGGAGGGTTACGAGCAGTACTTC
.	TRBV19	TRBJ2-3	15	.	CASSALVAHTDTQYF	TGTGCCAGTAGTGCTCTGGTGGCCCACACAGATACGCAGTATTTT
.	TRBV29-1	TRBJ2-1	11	.	CTWTDGYEQFF	TGCACGTGGACTGATGGCTATGAGCAGTTCTTC
TRBD1	TRBV9	TRBJ1-1	16	.	CASSVVPGQGITEAFF	TGTGCCAGCAGCGTAGTCCCCGGACAGGGGATCACTGAAGCTTTCTTT
.	TRBV5-1	TRBJ2-2	15	.	CASSLDQTNTGELFF	TGCGCCAGCAGCTTGGACCAGACGAACACCGGGGAGCTGTTTTTT
.	TRBV6-1	TRBJ2-6	18	few	CASRESTGWPSGANVLTF	TGTGCCAGCAGGGAAAGTACAGGGTGGCCTTCTGGGGCCAACGTCCTGACTTTC
TRBD2	TRBV29-1	TRBJ2-5	14	.	CSVGAAIRGGTQYF	TGCAGCGTTGGGGCAGCCATCCGCGGGGGGACCCAGTACTTC
.	TRBV20-1	TRBJ2-3	15	.	CSAPQRVGDTDTQYF	TGCAGTGCTCCTCAGCGAGTCGGGGACACAGATACGCAGTATTTT
.	TRBV7-8	TRBJ2-6	16	many	CASSSGQISGANVLTF	TGTGCCAGCAGCTCCGGACAGATCTCTGGGGCCAACGTCCTGACTTTC
.	TRBV7-2	TRBJ1-1	15	.	CASSLQTDLNTEAFF	TGTGCCAGCAGCTTACAGACAGACCTGAACACTGAAGCTTTCTTT
TRBD1	TRBV4-1	TRBJ2-2	19	few	CASSQPRDSPVTNTGELFF	TGCGCCAGCAGCCAACCCCGGGACAGCCCAGTGACTAACACCGGGGAGCTGTTTTTT
TRBD2	TRBV5-1	TRBJ2-1	15	.	CASSLVAGADQEQFF	TGCGCCAGCAGCTTGGTAGCGGGAGCGGACCAGGAGCAGTTCTTC
.	TRBV18	TRBJ2-5	13	once	CASSPNREETQYF	TGTGCCAGCTCACCGAACAGGGAAGAGACCCAGTACTTC
.	TRBV4-3	TRBJ2-3	14	.	CASSQLVTVDTQYF	TGCGCCAGCAGCCAATTAGTCACCGTGGATACGCAGTATTTT
.	TRBV4-1	TRBJ1-4	15	.	CASSQGTATNEKLFF	TGCGCCAGCAGCCAAGGGACAGCAACTAATGAAAAACTGTTTTTT
.	TRBV29-1	TRBJ2-4	13	few	CSVEESDKNIQYF	TGCAGCGTTGAAGAGAGCGATAAAAACATTCAGTACTTC
.	TRBV20-1	TRBJ2-3	14	.	CSAAQGSRTDTQYF	TGCAGTGCGGCGCAAGGGTCCCGCACAGATACGCAGTATTTT
.	TRBV20-1	TRBJ2-3	11	.	CSAKRADTQYF	TGCAGTGCTAAGAGGGCAGATACGCAGTATTTT
TRBD2	TRBV11-2	TRBJ2-7	15	.	CASSPWTSGSYEQYF	TGTGCCAGCAGCCCTTGGACTAGCGGATCCTACGAGCAGTACTTC
.	TRBV12-3/TRBV12-4	TRBJ1-2	14	.	CASSPDPRGYGYTF	TGTGCCAGCAGCCCCGACCCAAGGGGCTATGGCTACACCTTC
.	TRBV12-3/TRBV12-4	TRBJ1-6	12	.	CASRRLNSPLHF	TGTGCCAGCAGGCGACTAAATTCACCCCTCCACTTT
.	TRBV7-4	TRBJ1-4	15	few	CASSLGPASDEKLFF	TGTGCCAGCAGCTTAGGCCCGGCAAGTGATGAAAAACTGTTTTTT
.	TRBV6-5	TRBJ2-7	16	few	CASSYTGLRSSYEQYF	TGTGCCAGCAGTTACACGGGACTGAGGAGCTCCTACGAGCAGTACTTC
TRBD2	TRBV7-2	TRBJ2-7	14	.	CASSSSGGFYEQYF	TGTGCCAGCAGCTCTAGCGGGGGGTTCTACGAGCAGTACTTC
.	TRBV27	TRBJ2-1	15	.	CASSLGISSYNEQFF	TGTGCCAGCAGTTTGGGGATCAGCTCCTACAATGAGCAGTTCTTC
.	TRBV27	TRBJ2-1	16	.	CASSLRSSDSYNEQFF	TGTGCCAGCAGTTTACGCTCTAGCGATTCCTACAATGAGCAGTTCTTC
.	TRBV18	TRBJ1-1	15	.	CASSPFTARDTEAFF	TGTGCCAGCTCACCCTTTACAGCAAGGGACACTGAAGCTTTCTTT
.	TRBV7-2	TRBJ2-3	14	many	CASSLSSSTDTQYF	TGTGCCAGCAGCTTGTCGTCTAGCACAGATACGCAGTATTTT
.	TRBV6-1	TRBJ1-4	15	.	CASSEWPAGDEKLFF	TGTGCCAGCAGTGAATGGCCCGCGGGGGATGAAAAACTGTTTTTT
.	TRBV7-2	TRBJ1-2	16	.	CASSPFIGIGGAGDTF	TGTGCCAGCAGCCCTTTTATAGGGATTGGAGGGGCTGGCGACACCTTC
TRBD1	TRBV25-1	TRBJ1-1	11	.	CASDRGTEAFF	TGTGCCAGCGACAGGGGGACTGAAGCTTTCTTT
.	TRBV24-1	TRBJ1-1	14	once	CATSEQPRGTEAFF	TGTGCCACCAGTGAACAGCCTCGAGGCACTGAAGCTTTCTTT